These 18 T cell receptor beta chains share one sample of origin, sequenced in a study of blood T cell repertoires in COVID-19. Produced via immunoSEQ multiplex PCR; TCRdb's table is partial and in-frame only. The data contain around 120,000 clones, about nine tenths of them seen just once; the ten biggest clones take up roughly 1.9%. Sequencing was performed on peripheral blood. The receptors originated from a human donor with active COVID-19. The donor label of this sample is uncertain.

This chain uses TRBV29-1 with TRBJ1-1, with TRBD1 as a possible D gene (5 bases). Germline V gene data show CDR1 as SQVTM and CDR2 as ANQGSEA. CDR3 length: 13 residues. The V end was cut by 3 bases, the J end by 0 bases, with 8 bases between. For the CDR3, the DNA is TGCAGCGTTGAGGACATCTTGAACACTGAAGCTTTCTTT. Translation gives CSVEDILNTEAFF. The whole variable domain, filled in from reference TRBV29-1 and TRBJ1-1, reads SAVISQKPSRDICQRGTSLTIQCQVDSQVTMMFWYRQQPGQSLTLIATANQGSEATYESGFVIDKFPISRPNLTFSTLTVSNMSPEDSSIYLCSVEDILNTEAFFGQGTRLTVV.

The chain employs TRBV19 and TRBJ1-6; 7 positions match TRBD1. The V and J ends lost 10 bases and 2 bases, in that order; junction bases with no gene match: 5. The CDR3 consists of 14 residues. CDR1 LNHDA and CDR2 SQIVND come from the germline V gene (reference sequence). The CDR3 region is CATSGQTYNSPLHF. The CDR3 DNA follows: TGTGCCACCTCGGGACAGACCTATAATTCACCCCTCCACTTT.

The chain recombines TRBV6-5 with TRBJ1-2; D gene unclear. This CDR3 has 13 amino acids. Trimming cost V 7 bases and J 7 bases, with 16 bases left between them. The germline V gene encodes CDR1 MNHEY and CDR2 SVGAGI. CDR3 sequence: CASNPRGAGGYTF. In DNA, the CDR3 is TGTGCCAGCAACCCCCGGGGAGCAGGTGGCTACACCTTC.

This chain joins TRBV5-5 and TRBJ1-5; D is uncertain. Trimming left V 2 bases short and J 0 bases short, with 6 bases between. CDR3 length: 14 residues. Germline V gives CDR1 SGHKS, CDR2 YYEKEE (reference sequence). CDR3 residues: CASSFGLSNQPQHF. CDR3 DNA: TGTGCCAGCAGCTTCGGACTTAGCAATCAGCCCCAGCATTTT.

The chain has TRBV5-4 and TRBJ2-2; 10 nucleotides match TRBD2. The CDR3 spans 16 residues. The trim removed 4 bases at V and 7 bases at J, leaving 10 bases unmatched. Germline V gene data show CDR1 as SGHNT and CDR2 as YYREEE (reference sequence). CDR3 sequence: CASSDQRGGRIGELFF. The CDR3 nucleotides read TGTGCCAGCAGCGACCAGCGGGGGGGCCGGATCGGGGAGCTGTTTTTT.

V is TRBV5-1 and J is TRBJ2-3; D is undetermined. The CDR3 is 11 residues long. CDR1 is SGHRS, CDR2 YFSETQ, per germline. V was shortened by 3 bases and J by 3 bases, with 2 bases between the two germline ends. The CDR3 protein is CASSSTDTQYF. In DNA, the CDR3 is TGCGCCAGCAGCTCAACAGATACGCAGTATTTT.

This clone was recorded once. The chain is built from TRBV28 and TRBJ1-4; D not resolved. The CDR3 consists of 14 residues. Looked up from germline, CDR1 is MDHEN and CDR2 is SYDVKM. V was cut by 6 bases and J by 6 bases, with 14 bases left in between. The CDR3: CASSELSPHEKLFF. The DNA for the CDR3 is TGTGCCAGCAGCGAACTATCTCCCCATGAAAAACTGTTTTTT.

The V and J genes are TRBV6-5 and TRBJ2-7; 8 bases align to TRBD2. V shed 2 bases, J shed 4 bases, and the junction held 7 bases outside the gene matches. Germline CDR1 and CDR2: MNHEY and SVGAGI. The CDR3 contains 15 residues. CDR3 protein: CASSYRGGPWYEQYF. The DNA of the CDR3 is TGTGCCAGCAGTTACCGGGGGGGCCCTTGGTACGAGCAGTACTTC.

This clone showed up just once. This rearrangement joins TRBV4-1 to TRBJ1-5; 12 bases are a match to TRBD1. Trimming took 2 bases from V and 3 from J; bases not matched to a gene: 11. Germline values: CDR1 MGHRA, CDR2 YSYEKL. This CDR3 comprises 19 residues. CDR3: CASSQSPGQGARINQPQHF. CDR3 bases: TGCGCCAGCAGCCAATCGCCGGGACAGGGGGCTAGGATCAATCAGCCCCAGCATTTT.

The chain joins TRBV5-1 to TRBJ1-1, with D possibly matching TRBD1 (6 bases). Between the trimmed V and J ends, which lost 4 bases and 3 bases, there was a span of 25 bases. There are 18 residues in the CDR3. Germline loops: CDR1 SGHRS, CDR2 YFSETQ. The CDR3: CASSTPGKMGGQDTEAFF. As DNA, the CDR3 is TGCGCCAGCAGCACCCCTGGAAAGATGGGGGGGCAGGACACTGAAGCTTTCTTT.

This clone is a singleton in its sample. The chain uses TRBV5-1 and TRBJ1-4, with 7 bases lining up with TRBD1. The ends lost 4 bases at V and 5 bases at J; junction bases unmatched: 5. The germline gives CDR1 SGHRS, CDR2 YFSETQ. The CDR3 totals 14 residues. The CDR3 reads CASSTDRPNEKLFF. The CDR3 DNA reads as TGCGCCAGCAGCACGGACAGGCCAAATGAAAAACTGTTTTTT.

The chain combines TRBV4-3 with TRBJ2-7; D perhaps matches TRBD2 (5 bases). The germline V and J ends were trimmed by 1 base and 0 bases, with 10 bases remaining between them. From germline, CDR1 is LGHNA and CDR2 YSLEER. The CDR3 length is 15 residues. CDR3 DNA: TGCGCCAGCAGCCAAGTCCTAGCTCTCTCCTACGAGCAGTACTTC. Residues: CASSQVLALSYEQYF.

V gene TRBV11-3 combines with J gene TRBJ2-1; no firm D call. Germline-derived CDR1 and CDR2 are SGHNT and YENEEA. This CDR3 contains 12 residues. The ends were cut back, 0 bases at V and 9 bases at J, with 6 bases in the middle. CDR3 coding DNA: TGTGCCAGCAGCTTAGAGAACGGTGAGCAGTTCTTC. Translated, it gives CASSLENGEQFF.

In its sample, this clone was seen once. This chain uses TRBV18 with TRBJ2-1, with D unclear. Germline V gene sequence: CDR1 KGHSH, CDR2 LQKENI. CDR3 length: 11 amino acids. Trimming cost V 2 bases and J 8 bases, with 4 bases left between them. The CDR3 loop is CASSPRDEQFF. The CDR3 DNA follows: TGTGCCAGCTCACCAAGAGATGAGCAGTTCTTC.

The chain employs TRBV3-1 (or the pseudogene TRBV3-2) and TRBJ2-3, with D perhaps matching TRBD2 (7 bases). This CDR3 has 15 amino acids. From germline, CDR1 is LGHDT and CDR2 YNNKEL (reference sequence). V lost 1 base and J lost 4, with 12 bases in between. CDR3 amino acids: CASSQGGGGPDTQYF. CDR3 nucleotides: TGTGCCAGCAGCCAAGGGGGCGGGGGCCCAGATACGCAGTATTTT.

This clone was seen just once. This rearrangement joins TRBV9 to TRBJ2-3, with 10 bases aligning to TRBD2. CDR1 and CDR2 from the germline V gene are SGDLS and YYNGEE. J lost 2 bases, V lost 4 bases, and 4 bases had no gene match. The CDR3 is 15 residues long. The CDR3 protein is CASSYSGGSTDTQYF. The CDR3 coding sequence is TGTGCCAGCAGCTATAGCGGGGGGTCCACAGATACGCAGTATTTT. Full variable domain (rest looked up from reference TRBV9 and TRBJ2-3): DSGVTQTPKHLITATGQRVTLRCSPRSGDLSVYWYQQSLDQGLQFLIQYYNGEERAKGNILERFSAQQFPDLHSELNLSSLELGDSALYFCASSYSGGSTDTQYFGPGTRLTVL.

DNA of the CDR3: TGTGCCAGCTCACTTCTGACTAGCGGGGGGTCAAATGAGCAGTTCTTC. Translated: CASSLLTSGGSNEQFF. V usage is TRBV18 and J usage is TRBJ2-1, with 13 nucleotides matching TRBD2. There are 16 residues in the CDR3. CDR1 is KGHSH, CDR2 LQKENI, per germline. V shed 4 bases, J shed 7 bases, and the junction held 7 bases outside the gene matches.

This rearrangement joins TRBV7-6 to TRBJ1-3; 12 bases line up with TRBD1. CDR1 SGHVS and CDR2 FNYEAQ come from the germline V gene. V shed 4 bases and J 5 bases; nucleotides not matched to a gene: 3. This CDR3 contains 15 residues. The CDR3 DNA reads as TGTGCCAGCAGCTCGGGACAGGGGGCTCGAAACACCATATATTTT. It is translated as CASSSGQGARNTIYF.